This section outlines one TCR beta chain sequence together with its context. The data are from a study of blood T cell repertoires in COVID-19. Study overall: Samples taken during acute and convalescent COVID-19 were collected in the United States, Italy and Spain. Nucleic acid was either cDNA or gDNA, and it came from T cells, B-cell-depleted T cells, or PBMCs.

In the original workflow: Reference gene primer amplification in the assay estimated nucleated cell counts. Clones were read by immunoSEQ multiplex PCR, and TCRdb kept only the in-frame ones, dropping some. V, J and clone size derive from that table, while D and trimming were established from the DNA sequence. The top ten hold approximately 7.5% of the sample, which has over 300,000 clones, approximately 85% seen once. From germline, CDR1 is MNHEY and CDR2 SMNVEV (reference sequence). This CDR3 is 12 amino acids long. V was clipped by 7 bases and J by 0 bases, with 6 bases between them. The chain has TRBV27 and TRBJ1-2; perhaps TRBD1 as D (5 bases). Sequenced sample: peripheral blood. This clonotype was obtained from a human donor in a cohort sampled during active COVID-19. As DNA, the CDR3 is TGTGCCAGCAAACAGGCTAACTATGGCTACACCTTC. Translating it yields CASKQANYGYTF.